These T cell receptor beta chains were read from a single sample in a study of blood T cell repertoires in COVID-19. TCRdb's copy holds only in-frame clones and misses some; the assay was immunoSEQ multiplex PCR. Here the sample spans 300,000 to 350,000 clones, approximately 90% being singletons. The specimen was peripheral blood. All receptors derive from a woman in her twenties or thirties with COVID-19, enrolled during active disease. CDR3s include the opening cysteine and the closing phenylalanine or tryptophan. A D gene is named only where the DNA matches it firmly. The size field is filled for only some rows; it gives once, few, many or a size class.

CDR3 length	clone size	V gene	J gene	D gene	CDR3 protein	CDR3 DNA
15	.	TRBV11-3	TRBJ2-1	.	CASSLKALPYNEQFF	TGTGCCAGCAGCTTAAAAGCGCTTCCCTACAATGAGCAGTTCTTC
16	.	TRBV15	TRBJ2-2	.	CATSPFGGPNTGELFF	TGTGCCACCAGCCCCTTCGGGGGTCCGAACACCGGGGAGCTGTTTTTT
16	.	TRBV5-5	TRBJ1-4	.	CASSYRSGTINEKLFF	TGTGCCAGCAGTTACCGCTCGGGGACAATAAATGAAAAACTGTTTTTT
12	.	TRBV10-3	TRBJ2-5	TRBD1	CAIGTAQETQYF	TGTGCCATCGGGACAGCACAAGAGACCCAGTACTTC
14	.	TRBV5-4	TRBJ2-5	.	CASRRGNYQETQYF	TGTGCCAGCAGGCGAGGGAATTATCAAGAGACCCAGTACTTC
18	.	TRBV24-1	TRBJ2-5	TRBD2	CATSDPAGTSGRGETQYF	TGTGCCACCAGTGATCCCGCCGGGACTAGCGGGAGGGGGGAGACCCAGTACTTC
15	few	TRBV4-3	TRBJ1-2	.	CASSRETEGGDGYTF	TGCGCCAGCAGCCGGGAGACCGAGGGAGGGGATGGCTACACCTTC
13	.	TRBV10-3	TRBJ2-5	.	CAMSDSNEETQYF	TGTGCCATGTCCGACTCGAACGAAGAGACCCAGTACTTC
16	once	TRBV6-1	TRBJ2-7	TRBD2	CASSEATGGGFYEQYF	TGTGCCAGCAGTGAAGCTACGGGGGGAGGCTTTTACGAGCAGTACTTC
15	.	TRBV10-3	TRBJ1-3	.	CAISEGQDSGNTIYF	TGTGCCATCAGTGAAGGTCAGGACTCTGGAAACACCATATATTTT
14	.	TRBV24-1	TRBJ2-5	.	CATSDWDLGETQYF	TGTGCCACCAGTGACTGGGACTTGGGGGAGACCCAGTACTTC
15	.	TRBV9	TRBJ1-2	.	CASSAHIGSYYGYTF	TGTGCCAGCAGCGCCCACATTGGCAGTTACTATGGCTACACCTTC
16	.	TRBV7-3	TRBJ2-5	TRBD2	CASSSLGGGLQETQYF	TGTGCCAGCAGCTCCCTCGGGGGAGGGCTACAAGAGACCCAGTACTTC
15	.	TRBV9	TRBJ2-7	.	CASSVASGTPYEQYF	TGTGCCAGCAGCGTTGCGTCGGGAACACCTTACGAGCAGTACTTC
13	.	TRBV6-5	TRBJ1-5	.	CASSSGGNQPQHF	TGTGCCAGCAGCTCAGGAGGGAATCAGCCCCAGCATTTT
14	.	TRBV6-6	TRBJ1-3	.	CASSFTNSGNTIYF	TGTGCCAGCAGTTTTACAAACTCTGGAAACACCATATATTTT
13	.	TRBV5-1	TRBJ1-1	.	CASSLSRPTEAFF	TGCGCCAGCAGCTTGAGCAGGCCCACTGAAGCTTTCTTT
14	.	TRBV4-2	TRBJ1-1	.	CASSQIRMDTEAFF	TGTGCCAGCAGCCAAATCAGGATGGACACTGAAGCTTTCTTT
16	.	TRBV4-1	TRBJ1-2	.	CASSPLPGDTFYGYTF	TGCGCCAGCAGCCCCCTACCCGGGGACACCTTCTATGGCTACACCTTC
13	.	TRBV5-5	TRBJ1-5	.	CASSLAAGQPQHF	TGTGCCAGCAGCTTGGCCGCCGGGCAGCCCCAGCATTTT
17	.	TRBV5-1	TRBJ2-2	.	CASSLVLAAANTGELFF	TGCGCCAGCAGCTTGGTCCTAGCAGCAGCCAACACCGGGGAGCTGTTTTTT
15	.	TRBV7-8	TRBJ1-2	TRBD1	CASSPDRGRGYGYTF	TGTGCCAGCAGCCCCGACAGGGGACGCGGCTATGGCTACACCTTC
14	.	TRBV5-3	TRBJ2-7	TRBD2	CARSLQRDTYEQYF	TGTGCCAGAAGCCTCCAGCGGGATACCTACGAGCAGTACTTC
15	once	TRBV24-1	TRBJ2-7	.	CATSDLGLLTYEQYF	TGTGCCACCAGTGATTTGGGGCTTTTAACCTACGAGCAGTACTTC
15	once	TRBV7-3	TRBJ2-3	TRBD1	CASSPTGDRTDTQYF	TGTGCCAGCAGCCCCACAGGGGACCGCACAGATACGCAGTATTTT
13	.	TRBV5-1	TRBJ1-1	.	CASSRYTGSGTFF	TGCGCCAGCTCGCGATATACAGGGTCGGGAACTTTCTTT
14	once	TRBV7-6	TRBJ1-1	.	CASSPQGLNTEAFF	TGTGCCAGCAGTCCTCAGGGATTGAACACTGAAGCTTTCTTT
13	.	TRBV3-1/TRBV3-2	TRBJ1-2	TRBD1	CASSGDRVTGYTF	TGTGCCAGCAGCGGAGACAGGGTGACTGGCTACACCTTC
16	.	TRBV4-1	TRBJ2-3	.	CASSELGRGSTDTQYF	TGCGCCAGCAGCGAACTGGGGCGAGGTAGCACAGATACGCAGTATTTT
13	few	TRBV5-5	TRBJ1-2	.	CASSLEDSYGYTF	TGTGCCAGCAGCTTGGAGGACAGTTATGGCTACACCTTC
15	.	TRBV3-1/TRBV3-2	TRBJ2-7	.	CASSHPGESRYEQYF	TGTGCCAGCAGCCATCCAGGGGAATCAAGGTACGAGCAGTACTTC
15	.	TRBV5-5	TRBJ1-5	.	CASSFITGPDQPQHF	TGTGCCAGCAGCTTTATTACAGGGCCTGATCAGCCCCAGCATTTT
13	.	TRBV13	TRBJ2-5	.	CASSLRQGETQYF	TGTGCCAGCAGCTTACGCCAGGGAGAGACCCAGTACTTC
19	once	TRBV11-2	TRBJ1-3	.	CASSLDLMRGNGSGNTIYF	TGTGCCAGCAGCTTAGATCTAATGAGGGGGAACGGCTCTGGAAACACCATATATTTT
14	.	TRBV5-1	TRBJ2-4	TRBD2	CASSSGLEKNIQYF	TGCGCCAGCAGCTCAGGACTAGAGAAAAACATTCAGTACTTC
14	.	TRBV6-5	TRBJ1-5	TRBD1	CASSRDRGNQPQHF	TGTGCCAGCAGTCGCGACAGGGGGAATCAGCCCCAGCATTTT
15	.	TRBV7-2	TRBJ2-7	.	CASSLKTGGTYEQYF	TGTGCCAGCAGCTTAAAAACAGGTGGTACCTACGAGCAGTACTTC
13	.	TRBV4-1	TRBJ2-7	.	CASSQGTNDEQYF	TGCGCCAGCAGCCAAGGGACTAACGACGAGCAGTACTTC
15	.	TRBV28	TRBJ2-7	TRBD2	CASSPVAGGLNEQYF	TGTGCCAGCAGTCCCGTAGCGGGAGGGCTCAACGAGCAGTACTTC
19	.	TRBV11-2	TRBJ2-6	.	CASSSPRGLLSSGANVLTF	TGTGCCAGCAGCTCACCACGCGGACTCTTGAGCTCTGGGGCCAACGTCCTGACTTTC
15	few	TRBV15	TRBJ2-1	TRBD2	CATSRDRGRAWEQFF	TGTGCCACCAGCAGAGATCGCGGGAGGGCCTGGGAGCAGTTCTTC
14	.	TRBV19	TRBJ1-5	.	CASRPGNGNQPQHF	TGTGCCAGTAGACCAGGGAATGGCAATCAGCCCCAGCATTTT
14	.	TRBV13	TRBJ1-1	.	CASSLRAGVTEAFF	TGTGCCAGCAGCCTTAGGGCAGGGGTCACTGAAGCTTTCTTT
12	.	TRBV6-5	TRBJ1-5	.	CASSVSNQPQHF	TGTGCCAGCAGCGTTAGCAATCAGCCCCAGCATTTT
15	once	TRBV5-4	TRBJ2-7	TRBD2	CASTKGASGNYEQYF	TGTGCCAGCACCAAGGGGGCTAGCGGGAACTACGAGCAGTACTTC
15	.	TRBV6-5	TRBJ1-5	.	CASSGSPPRNQPQHF	TGTGCCAGCAGCGGGAGTCCCCCACGCAATCAGCCCCAGCATTTT
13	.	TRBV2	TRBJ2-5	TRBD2	CASSGLAGGTQYF	TGTGCCAGCAGTGGACTAGCGGGAGGGACCCAGTACTTC
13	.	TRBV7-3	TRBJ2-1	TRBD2	CASSSAAGVEQFF	TGTGCCAGCAGCTCGGCGGCGGGAGTTGAGCAGTTCTTC
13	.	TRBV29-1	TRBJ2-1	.	CSVGLWGTNEQFF	TGCAGCGTAGGACTATGGGGAACGAATGAGCAGTTCTTC
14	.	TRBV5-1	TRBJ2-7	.	CASSIRGGGSEQYF	TGCGCCAGCTCTATTAGGGGGGGCGGCAGTGAGCAGTACTTC
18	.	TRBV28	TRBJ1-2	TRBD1	CASFGAGDRARANYGYTF	TGTGCCAGCTTTGGGGCGGGGGACAGGGCTAGAGCTAACTATGGCTACACCTTC
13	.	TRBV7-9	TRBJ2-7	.	CASAPTGVYEQYF	TGTGCCAGCGCCCCCACCGGGGTTTACGAGCAGTACTTC
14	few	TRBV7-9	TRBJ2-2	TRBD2	CASRSGVSTGELFF	TGTGCCAGCCGTAGCGGGGTCAGCACCGGGGAGCTGTTTTTT
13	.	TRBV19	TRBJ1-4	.	CASGRATNEKLFF	TGTGCCAGTGGGAGGGCAACTAATGAAAAACTGTTTTTT
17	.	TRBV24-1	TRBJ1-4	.	CATSDSTGPSTNEKLFF	TGTGCCACCAGTGATAGCACAGGCCCGTCAACTAATGAAAAACTGTTTTTT
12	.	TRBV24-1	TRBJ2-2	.	CATSRETGELFF	TGTGCCACCAGTCGAGAGACCGGGGAGCTGTTTTTT
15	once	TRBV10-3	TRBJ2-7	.	CAISLGGGSTYEQYF	TGTGCCATCAGCCTGGGGGGGGGCAGCACCTACGAGCAGTACTTC